These 11 T cell receptor beta chains were sequenced from one sample in a study of shared clonotypes between healthy human individuals (TCRdb year 2020). The library was produced with the immunoSEQ multiplex PCR assay. TCRdb retrieved this table from immuneACCESS and kept in-frame rearrangements only. Not all clones are present; in checked studies, unresolved V genes account for under half, and no reason is known for the remainder. This sample gives about 1.9 million clones in total; 90% to 95% of them show up just once. More than 1.5% of the sample goes to the ten largest clones. CD8 naive samples consisted of CD45RO-negative cells that were positively selected for CCR7, yielding a CD45RA+CCR7+ population without TemRA cells. The sample was naive CD8+ T cells from PBMCs. Taken with the paper, the label for cell subset or site translates to: CD45RA+CCR7+. Receptors originate from a man aged 18 to 35 in good health. Some clones in this sample may be carry-over from other donors' samples.

This chain links TRBV6-5 with TRBJ2-7, with 9 bases matching TRBD1. Germline lookup yields CDR1 MNHEY and CDR2 SVGAGI. Trimming cost V 4 bases and J 6 bases; bases outside gene matches: 7. This CDR3 has 14 amino acids. DNA of the CDR3: TGTGCCAGCAGTTTCCCGGGACAGGGCTCCGAGCAGTACTTC. Its translation is CASSFPGQGSEQYF.

The chain has TRBV7-9 and TRBJ2-7; perhaps TRBD2 as D (6 bases). In germline, CDR1 is SEHNR, CDR2 FQNEAQ (reference sequence). The CDR3 runs 14 residues. V dropped 6 bases and J dropped 4 bases, with 16 bases sitting between them. CDR3 amino acids: CASSSMLAFYEQYF. The CDR3, as DNA: TGTGCCAGCAGTTCAATGCTAGCGTTTTACGAGCAGTACTTC.

The chain uses TRBV15 and TRBJ2-1; TRBD2 matches 7 bases. CDR1 and CDR2 (germline): LNHNV, YYDKDF (reference sequence). The CDR3 totals 12 residues. V lost 4 bases and J lost 12; bases outside the gene matches: 6. CDR3 loop: CATSTQTSAQFF. The CDR3 DNA reads TGTGCCACCAGCACACAAACTAGCGCGCAGTTCTTC.

A word on this clone: The sample contains more than one DNA sequence encoding this CDR3. V is TRBV7-3 and J is TRBJ2-3; D call uncertain. CDR3 length: 12 residues. From germline, CDR1 is SGHTA and CDR2 FQGTGA. Trimming pared 2 bases from V and 1 base from J, leaving 1 base between. In DNA, the CDR3 is TGTGCCAGCAGCTTAGGCACAGATACGCAGTATTTT. Protein product: CASSLGTDTQYF.

The gene calls are TRBV28 and TRBJ2-3, with a weak D call TRBD1 (5 bases). The CDR3 is 14 residues long. V gave up 3 bases and J gave up 8 bases, with 15 bases separating them. CDR1 is MDHEN and CDR2 is SYDVKM in the germline V gene. CDR3 sequence (DNA): TGTGCCAGCAGTTTCCCAATAGGGGATGGTACGCAGTATTTT. This codes for CASSFPIGDGTQYF.

A note on this clone: The sample has other DNA sequences that encode this CDR3 too. The V gene is TRBV30, the J gene TRBJ1-2; no clear D gene. V lost 0 bases, J lost 4 bases, and 15 bases lay in between. CDR1 and CDR2 (germline): GTSNPN, SVGIG (reference sequence). The CDR3 consists of 15 residues. The CDR3 protein is CAWSVLGRGIYGYTF. Written as DNA, the CDR3 is TGTGCCTGGAGTGTACTGGGCAGAGGGATCTATGGCTACACCTTC. Together with reference TRBV30 and TRBJ1-2, the CDR3 gives the full variable domain: SQTIHQWPATLVQPVGSPLSLECTVEGTSNPNLYWYRQAAGRGLQLLFYSVGIGQISSEVPQNLSASRPQDRQFILSSKKLLLSDSGFYLCAWSVLGRGIYGYTFGSGTRLTVV.

The chain combines TRBV6-9 with TRBJ2-3, with TRBD2 as a possible D gene (6 bases). Germline values: CDR1 MNHGY, CDR2 SVAAGI. CDR3 length: 14 residues. V lost 6 bases, J lost 4 bases, and 14 bases lay in between. The CDR3, as DNA: TGTGCCAGCAGCTTAGCGGCTTGGTCAGATACGCAGTATTTT. Translating gives CASSLAAWSDTQYF.

The DNA for the CDR3 is TGCAGCGTTGAAGGCCCAGAGAAGATGGATGAGCAGTTCTTC. Translated, it gives CSVEGPEKMDEQFF. This rearrangement joins TRBV29-1 to TRBJ2-1; D not resolved. The germline V gene has CDR1 SQVTM and CDR2 ANQGSEA. V lost 1 base to trimming and J lost 8 bases, with 15 bases between them. This CDR3 is built from 14 residues.

The chain recombines TRBV9 with TRBJ2-5; 7 bases line up with TRBD1. J lost 5 bases, V lost 0 bases, and 10 bases had no gene match. The V gene's germline CDR1 is SGDLS and CDR2 YYNGEE. This CDR3 spans 16 amino acids. Here the CDR3 DNA reads TGTGCCAGCAGCGTAGGCAGGGACAGAGGAAGGGAGACCCAGTACTTC. Encoded protein: CASSVGRDRGRETQYF.

The chain is built from TRBV10-1 and TRBJ1-1; D is perhaps TRBD1 (5 bases). CDR3 length equals 18 residues. Trimming took 0 bases from V and 4 from J, leaving 21 bases between them. The germline V gene has CDR1 WNHNN and CDR2 SYGVQD (reference sequence). As DNA, the CDR3 is TGCGCCAGCAGTGAGTCGATTGGGCCTGGGACGTCGATCACTGAAGCTTTCTTT. Amino acid sequence: CASSESIGPGTSITEAFF.

This clone was observed a single time. The chain combines TRBV6-1 with TRBJ2-5, with a weak D call TRBD2 (6 bases). Germline CDR1 reads MNHNS; CDR2 reads SASEGT. Trimming took off 2 bases at V and 5 bases at J, with 15 bases between the two ends. The length of the CDR3 is 15 residues. CDR3 protein: CASSEFEVGGETQYF. CDR3 DNA sequence: TGTGCCAGCAGTGAATTCGAGGTTGGGGGGGAGACCCAGTACTTC.